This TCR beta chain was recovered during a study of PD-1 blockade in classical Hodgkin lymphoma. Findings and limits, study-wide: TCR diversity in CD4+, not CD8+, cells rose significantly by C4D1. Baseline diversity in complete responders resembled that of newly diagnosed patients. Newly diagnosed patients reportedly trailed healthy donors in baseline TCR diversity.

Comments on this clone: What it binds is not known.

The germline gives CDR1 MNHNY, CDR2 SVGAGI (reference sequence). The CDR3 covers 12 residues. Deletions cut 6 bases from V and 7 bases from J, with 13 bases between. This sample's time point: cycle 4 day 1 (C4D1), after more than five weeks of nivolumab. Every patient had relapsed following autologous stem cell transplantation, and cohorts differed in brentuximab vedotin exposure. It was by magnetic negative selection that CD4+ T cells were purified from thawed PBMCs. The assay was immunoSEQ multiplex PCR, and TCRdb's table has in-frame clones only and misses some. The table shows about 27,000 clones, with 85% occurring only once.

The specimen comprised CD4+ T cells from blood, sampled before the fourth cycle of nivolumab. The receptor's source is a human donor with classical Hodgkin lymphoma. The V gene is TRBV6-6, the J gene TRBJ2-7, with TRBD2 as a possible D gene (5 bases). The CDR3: CASSQGLGEQYF. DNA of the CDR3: TGTGCCAGCAGCCAAGGACTCGGGGAGCAGTACTTC.